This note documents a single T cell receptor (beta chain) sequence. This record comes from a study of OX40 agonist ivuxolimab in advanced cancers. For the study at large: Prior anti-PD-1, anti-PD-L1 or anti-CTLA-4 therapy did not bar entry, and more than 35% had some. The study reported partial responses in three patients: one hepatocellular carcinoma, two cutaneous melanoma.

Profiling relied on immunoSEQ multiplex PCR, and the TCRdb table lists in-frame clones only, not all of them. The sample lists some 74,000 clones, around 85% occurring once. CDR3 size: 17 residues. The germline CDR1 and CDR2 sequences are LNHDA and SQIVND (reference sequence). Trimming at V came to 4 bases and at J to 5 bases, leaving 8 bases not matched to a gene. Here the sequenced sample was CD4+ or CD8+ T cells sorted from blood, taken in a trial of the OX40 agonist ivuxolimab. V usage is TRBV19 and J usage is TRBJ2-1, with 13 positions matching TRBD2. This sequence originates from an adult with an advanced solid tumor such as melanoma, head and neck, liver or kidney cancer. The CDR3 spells CASSTRTSGRRNNEQFF. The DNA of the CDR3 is TGTGCCAGTAGTACCAGGACTAGCGGGAGACGAAACAATGAGCAGTTCTTC.